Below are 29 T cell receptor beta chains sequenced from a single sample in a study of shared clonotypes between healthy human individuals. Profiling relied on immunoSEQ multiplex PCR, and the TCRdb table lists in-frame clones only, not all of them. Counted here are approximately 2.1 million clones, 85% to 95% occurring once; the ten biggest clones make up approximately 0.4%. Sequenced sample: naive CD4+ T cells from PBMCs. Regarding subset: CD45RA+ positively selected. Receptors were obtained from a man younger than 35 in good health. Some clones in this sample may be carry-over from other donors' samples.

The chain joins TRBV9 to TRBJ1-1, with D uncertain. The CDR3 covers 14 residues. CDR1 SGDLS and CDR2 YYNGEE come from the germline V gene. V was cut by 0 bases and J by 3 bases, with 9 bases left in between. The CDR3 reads CASSVAQVHTEAFF. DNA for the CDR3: TGTGCCAGCAGCGTAGCTCAGGTTCACACTGAAGCTTTCTTT. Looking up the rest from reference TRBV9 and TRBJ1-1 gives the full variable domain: DSGVTQTPKHLITATGQRVTLRCSPRSGDLSVYWYQQSLDQGLQFLIQYYNGEERAKGNILERFSAQQFPDLHSELNLSSLELGDSALYFCASSVAQVHTEAFFGQGTRLTVV.

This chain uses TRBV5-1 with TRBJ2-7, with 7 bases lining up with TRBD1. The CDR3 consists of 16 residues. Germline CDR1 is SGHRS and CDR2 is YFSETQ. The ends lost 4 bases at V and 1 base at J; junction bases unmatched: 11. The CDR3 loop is CASSENTGARSYEQYF. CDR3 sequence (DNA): TGCGCCAGCAGCGAAAACACAGGGGCCCGGTCCTACGAGCAGTACTTC.

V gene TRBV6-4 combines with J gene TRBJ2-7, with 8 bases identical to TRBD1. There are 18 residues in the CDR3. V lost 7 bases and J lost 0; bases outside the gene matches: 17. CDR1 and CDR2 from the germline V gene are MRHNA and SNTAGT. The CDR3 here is CASTRVSGRTGSSYEQYF. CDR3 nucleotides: TGTGCCAGCACCCGAGTAAGTGGTCGGACAGGGAGCTCCTACGAGCAGTACTTC.

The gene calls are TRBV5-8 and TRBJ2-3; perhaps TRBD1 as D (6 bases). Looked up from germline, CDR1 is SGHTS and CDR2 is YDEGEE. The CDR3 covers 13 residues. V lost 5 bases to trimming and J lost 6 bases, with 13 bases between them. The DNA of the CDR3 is TGTGCCAGCAGACCCTCAGGGGCGGATACGCAGTATTTT. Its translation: CASRPSGADTQYF.

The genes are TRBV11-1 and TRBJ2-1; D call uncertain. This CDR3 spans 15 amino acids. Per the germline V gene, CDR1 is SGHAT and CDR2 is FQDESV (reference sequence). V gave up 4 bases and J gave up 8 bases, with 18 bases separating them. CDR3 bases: TGTGCCAGCAGCTCCCGCCGTGCCGGTCAGCATGAGCAGTTCTTC. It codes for CASSSRRAGQHEQFF. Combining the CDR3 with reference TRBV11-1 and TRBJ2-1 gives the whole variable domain EAEVAQSPRYKITEKSQAVAFWCDPISGHATLYWYRQILGQGPELLVQFQDESVVDDSQLPKDRFSAERLKGVDSTLKIQPAELGDSAMYLCASSSRRAGQHEQFFGPGTRLTVL.

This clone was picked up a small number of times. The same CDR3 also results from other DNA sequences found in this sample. The CDR3 DNA sequence: TGTGCCAGCAGCGTAGGAGGGAATAGCAATCAGCCCCAGCATTTT. It is translated as CASSVGGNSNQPQHF. This sequence joins TRBV9 and TRBJ1-5, with D hard to call. The length of the CDR3 is 15 residues. Trimming removed 0 bases at V and 0 bases at J, with 7 bases between. The V gene's germline CDR1 is SGDLS and CDR2 YYNGEE.

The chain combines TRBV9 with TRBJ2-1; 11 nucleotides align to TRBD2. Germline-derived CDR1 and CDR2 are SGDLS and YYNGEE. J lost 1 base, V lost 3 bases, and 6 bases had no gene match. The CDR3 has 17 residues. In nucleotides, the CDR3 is TGTGCCAGCAGCGAAACCGGGACTAGCGGTTCCTACAATGAGCAGTTCTTC. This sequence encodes CASSETGTSGSYNEQFF.

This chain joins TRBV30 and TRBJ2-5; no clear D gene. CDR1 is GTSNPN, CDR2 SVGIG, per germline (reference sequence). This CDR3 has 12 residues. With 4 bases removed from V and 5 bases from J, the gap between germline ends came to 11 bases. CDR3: CAWTAGVETQYF. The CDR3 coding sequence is TGTGCCTGGACCGCTGGGGTCGAGACCCAGTACTTC.

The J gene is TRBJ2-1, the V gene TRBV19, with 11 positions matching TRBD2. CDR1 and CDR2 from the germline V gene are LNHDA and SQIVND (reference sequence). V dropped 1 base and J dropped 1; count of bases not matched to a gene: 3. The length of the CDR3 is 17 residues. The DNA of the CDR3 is TGTGCCAGTAGTATAGGACTAGCGGGGAGGTCCTACAATGAGCAGTTCTTC. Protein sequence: CASSIGLAGRSYNEQFF.

The chain's CDR3 is CASAEGAWNSTEAFF. Here the CDR3 DNA reads TGCGCCAGCGCAGAGGGGGCTTGGAATAGCACTGAAGCTTTCTTT. The chain employs TRBV5-1 and TRBJ1-1, with TRBD1 matching over 7 bases. Germline V CDR1 and CDR2: SGHRS, YFSETQ. The V segment lost 7 bases and the J segment 4 bases; nucleotides outside the gene matches: 13. The CDR3 has 15 amino acids.

DNA for the CDR3: TGTGCCTGGAATGGCCTAGCGGAGTTTACCACAGATACGCAGTATTTT. It encodes CAWNGLAEFTTDTQYF. V gene TRBV30 combines with J gene TRBJ2-3; 7 positions match TRBD2. CDR1 is GTSNPN and CDR2 is SVGIG in the germline V gene (reference sequence). This CDR3 region has 16 residues. With 4 bases clipped from V and 2 bases from J, the junction kept 12 bases outside the gene matches.

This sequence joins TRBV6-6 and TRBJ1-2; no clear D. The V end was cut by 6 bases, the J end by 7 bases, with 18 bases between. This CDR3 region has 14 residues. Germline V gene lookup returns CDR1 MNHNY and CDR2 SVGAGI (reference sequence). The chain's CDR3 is CASRPTQAFPGYTF. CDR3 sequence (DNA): TGTGCCAGCAGACCAACCCAGGCTTTCCCTGGCTACACCTTC.

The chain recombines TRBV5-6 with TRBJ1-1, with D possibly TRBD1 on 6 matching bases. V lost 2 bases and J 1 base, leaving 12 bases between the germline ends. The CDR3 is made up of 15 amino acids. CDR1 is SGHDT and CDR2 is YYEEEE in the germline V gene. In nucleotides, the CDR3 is TGTGCCAGCAGCTTCCCCGGGACAAAGAACACTGAAGCTTTCTTT. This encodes CASSFPGTKNTEAFF. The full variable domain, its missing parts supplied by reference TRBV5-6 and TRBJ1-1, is DAGVTQSPTHLIKTRGQQVTLRCSPKSGHDTVSWYQQALGQGPQFIFQYYEEEERQRGNFPDRFSGHQFPNYSSELNVNALLLGDSALYLCASSFPGTKNTEAFFGQGTRLTVV.

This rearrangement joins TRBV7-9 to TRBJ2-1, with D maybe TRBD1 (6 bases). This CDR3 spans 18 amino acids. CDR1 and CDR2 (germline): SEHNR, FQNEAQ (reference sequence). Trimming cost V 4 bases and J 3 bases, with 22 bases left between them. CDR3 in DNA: TGTGCCAGCAGCTCGTGGGACATGAACCGTCGGGGCTACAATGAGCAGTTCTTC. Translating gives CASSSWDMNRRGYNEQFF.

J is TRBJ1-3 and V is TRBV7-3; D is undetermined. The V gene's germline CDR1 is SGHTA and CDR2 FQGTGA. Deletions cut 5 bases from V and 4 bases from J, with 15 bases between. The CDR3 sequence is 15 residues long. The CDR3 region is CASSQSSGPGNTIYF. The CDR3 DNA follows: TGTGCCAGCAGCCAGAGTTCGGGTCCCGGAAACACCATATATTTT.

The CDR3 loop is CASSAQGTGELFF. In DNA form, the CDR3 reads TGTGCCAGCAGCGCACAGGGGACCGGGGAGCTGTTTTTT. The chain joins TRBV7-3 to TRBJ2-2; 7 nucleotides match TRBD1. The CDR3 spans 13 residues. Per germline, CDR1 SGHTA and CDR2 FQGTGA. The trim removed 5 bases at V and 5 bases at J, leaving 2 bases unmatched.

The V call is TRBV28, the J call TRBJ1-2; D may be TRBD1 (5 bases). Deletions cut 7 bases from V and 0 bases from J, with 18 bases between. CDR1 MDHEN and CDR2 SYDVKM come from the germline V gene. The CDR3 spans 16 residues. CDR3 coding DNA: TGTGCCAGCATGGGGAGACAGCCTAAAGCTAACTATGGCTACACCTTC. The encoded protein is CASMGRQPKANYGYTF.

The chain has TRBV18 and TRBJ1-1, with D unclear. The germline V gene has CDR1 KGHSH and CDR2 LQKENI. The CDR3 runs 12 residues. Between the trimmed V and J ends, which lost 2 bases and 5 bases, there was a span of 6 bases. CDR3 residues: CASSPTRTEAFF. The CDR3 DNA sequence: TGTGCCAGCTCACCAACGCGGACTGAAGCTTTCTTT.

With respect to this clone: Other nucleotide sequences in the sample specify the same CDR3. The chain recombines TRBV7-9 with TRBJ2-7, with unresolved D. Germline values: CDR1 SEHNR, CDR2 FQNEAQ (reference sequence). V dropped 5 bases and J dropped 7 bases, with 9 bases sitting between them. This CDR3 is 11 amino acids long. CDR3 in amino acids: CASSPLREQYF. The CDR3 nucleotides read TGTGCCAGCAGCCCCTTGAGGGAGCAGTACTTC. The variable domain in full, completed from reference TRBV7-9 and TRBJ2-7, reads DTGVSQNPRHKITKRGQNVTFRCDPISEHNRLYWYRQTLGQGPEFLTYFQNEAQLEKSRLLSDRFSAERPKGSFSTLEIQRTEQGDSAMYLCASSPLREQYFGPGTRLTVT.

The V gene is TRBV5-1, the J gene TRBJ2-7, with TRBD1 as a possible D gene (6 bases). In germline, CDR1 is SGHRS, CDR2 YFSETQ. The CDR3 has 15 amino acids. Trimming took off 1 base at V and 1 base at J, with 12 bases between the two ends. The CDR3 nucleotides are TGCGCCAGCAGCTTGCAGGGGCCCGAATCCTACGAGCAGTACTTC. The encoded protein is CASSLQGPESYEQYF. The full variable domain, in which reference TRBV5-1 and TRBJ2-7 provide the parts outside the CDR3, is KAGVTQTPRYLIKTRGQQVTLSCSPISGHRSVSWYQQTPGQGLQFLFEYFSETQRNKGNFPGRFSGRQFSNSRSEMNVSTLELGDSALYLCASSLQGPESYEQYFGPGTRLTVT.

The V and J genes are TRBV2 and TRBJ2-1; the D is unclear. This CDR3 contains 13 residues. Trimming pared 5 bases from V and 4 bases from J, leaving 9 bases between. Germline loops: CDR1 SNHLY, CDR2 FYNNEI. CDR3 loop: CASSQNTYNEQFF. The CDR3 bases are TGTGCCAGCAGTCAAAACACGTACAATGAGCAGTTCTTC.

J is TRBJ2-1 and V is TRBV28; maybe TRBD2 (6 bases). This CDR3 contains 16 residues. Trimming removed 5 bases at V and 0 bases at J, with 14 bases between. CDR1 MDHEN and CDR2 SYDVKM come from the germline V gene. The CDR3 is CASSRRAGSSYNEQFF. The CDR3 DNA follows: TGTGCCAGCAGTAGACGGGCGGGAAGCTCCTACAATGAGCAGTTCTTC.

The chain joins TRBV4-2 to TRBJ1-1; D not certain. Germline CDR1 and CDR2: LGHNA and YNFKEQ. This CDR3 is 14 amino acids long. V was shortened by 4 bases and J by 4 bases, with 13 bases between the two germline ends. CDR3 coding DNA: TGTGCCAGCAGCCTCTCGGGTAAAATCACTGAAGCTTTCTTT. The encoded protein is CASSLSGKITEAFF.

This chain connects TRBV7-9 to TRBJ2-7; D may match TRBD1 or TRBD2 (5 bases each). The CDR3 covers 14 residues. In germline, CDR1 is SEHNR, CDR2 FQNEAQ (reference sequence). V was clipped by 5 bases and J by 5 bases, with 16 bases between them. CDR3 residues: CASSPREIADEQYF. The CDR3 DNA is TGTGCCAGCAGCCCCAGGGAGATTGCAGACGAGCAGTACTTC.

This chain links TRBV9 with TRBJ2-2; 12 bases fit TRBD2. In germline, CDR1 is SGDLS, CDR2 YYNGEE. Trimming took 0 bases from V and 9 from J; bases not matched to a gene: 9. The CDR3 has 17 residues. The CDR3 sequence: CASSVARLAGDVRELFF. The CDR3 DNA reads TGTGCCAGCAGCGTAGCGAGACTAGCGGGAGACGTAAGGGAGCTGTTTTTT.

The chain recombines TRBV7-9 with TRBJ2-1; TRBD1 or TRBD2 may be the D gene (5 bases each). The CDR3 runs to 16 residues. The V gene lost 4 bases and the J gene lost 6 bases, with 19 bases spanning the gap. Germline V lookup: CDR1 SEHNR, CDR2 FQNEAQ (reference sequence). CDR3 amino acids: CASSSTPGVGGNEQFF. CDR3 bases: TGTGCCAGCAGCTCCACCCCCGGAGTTGGGGGCAATGAGCAGTTCTTC.

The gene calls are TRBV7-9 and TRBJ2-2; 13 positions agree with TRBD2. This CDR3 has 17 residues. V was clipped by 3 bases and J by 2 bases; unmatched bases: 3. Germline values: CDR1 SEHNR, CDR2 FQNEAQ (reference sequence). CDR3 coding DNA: TGTGCCAGCAGCTTTAGACTAGCGGGAGGAAACACCGGGGAGCTGTTTTTT. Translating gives CASSFRLAGGNTGELFF. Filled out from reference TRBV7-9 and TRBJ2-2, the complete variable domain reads DTGVSQNPRHKITKRGQNVTFRCDPISEHNRLYWYRQTLGQGPEFLTYFQNEAQLEKSRLLSDRFSAERPKGSFSTLEIQRTEQGDSAMYLCASSFRLAGGNTGELFFGEGSRLTVL.

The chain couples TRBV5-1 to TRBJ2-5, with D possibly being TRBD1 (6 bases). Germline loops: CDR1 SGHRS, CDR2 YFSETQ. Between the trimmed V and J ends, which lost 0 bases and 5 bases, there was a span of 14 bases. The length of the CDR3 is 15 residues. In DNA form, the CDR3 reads TGCGCCAGCAGCTTGGGTAGGGGGTATGAGGAGACCCAGTACTTC. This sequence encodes CASSLGRGYEETQYF.

CDR3 region: CSVELGRTAYNEQFF. The CDR3 DNA follows: TGCAGCGTTGAATTGGGAAGAACGGCCTACAATGAGCAGTTCTTC. The genes are TRBV29-1 and TRBJ2-1; no firm D call. This CDR3 is 15 amino acids long. V was clipped by 2 bases and J by 2 bases, with 13 bases between them. The germline gives CDR1 SQVTM, CDR2 ANQGSEA.